One T cell receptor (beta chain) is described in this entry. Its specificity is not known. The J segment lost 7 bases and the V segment lost 6 bases, leaving 10 bases of the junction unmatched. CDR1 is MNHNY, CDR2 SVGAGI, per germline (reference sequence). The CDR3 is 15 amino acids. TCRdb's table, derived via immunoSEQ multiplex PCR, lists solely in-frame clones and lacks some. The sample has 15,000 to 20,000 clones; around 81% are singletons. This sample stems from a study of PD-1 blockade in classical Hodgkin lymphoma. Broader study findings: Underlying causes for the observed repertoire differences were not defined, possibly disease activity or prior therapy. Exclusion was applied to patients who started nivolumab under 1 year after ASCT. It was among complete responders that baseline diversity resembled that of newly diagnosed patients.

Every single patient, without exception, relapsed after autologous stem cell transplantation, and brentuximab vedotin exposure varied. With magnetic negative selection, CD4+ T cells were purified from PBMCs that had been thawed. Patients' outcomes at their best amounted to complete response, partial response or progressive disease. The receptor comes from a human donor with classical Hodgkin lymphoma. The V gene is TRBV6-6, the J gene TRBJ1-5; 9 bases line up with TRBD1. The sample consisted of CD4+ T cells from blood, taken at baseline. The CDR3 here is CASSIPGQGGQPQHF. CDR3 in DNA: TGTGCCAGCAGCATACCGGGACAGGGAGGCCAGCCCCAGCATTTT.